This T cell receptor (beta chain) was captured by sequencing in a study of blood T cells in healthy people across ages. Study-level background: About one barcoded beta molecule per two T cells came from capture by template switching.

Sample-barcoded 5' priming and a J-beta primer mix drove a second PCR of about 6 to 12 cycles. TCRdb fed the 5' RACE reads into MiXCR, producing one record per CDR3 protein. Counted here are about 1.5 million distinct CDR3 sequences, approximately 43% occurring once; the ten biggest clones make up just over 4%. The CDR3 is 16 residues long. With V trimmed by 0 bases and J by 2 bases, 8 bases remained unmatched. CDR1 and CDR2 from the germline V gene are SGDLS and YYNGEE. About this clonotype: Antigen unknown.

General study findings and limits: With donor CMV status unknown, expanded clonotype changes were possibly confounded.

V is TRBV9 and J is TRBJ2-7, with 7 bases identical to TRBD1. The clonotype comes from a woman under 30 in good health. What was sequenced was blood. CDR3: CASSVDGTDYTYEQYF. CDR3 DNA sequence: TGTGCCAGCAGCGTAGACGGGACAGACTACACCTACGAGCAGTACTTC.